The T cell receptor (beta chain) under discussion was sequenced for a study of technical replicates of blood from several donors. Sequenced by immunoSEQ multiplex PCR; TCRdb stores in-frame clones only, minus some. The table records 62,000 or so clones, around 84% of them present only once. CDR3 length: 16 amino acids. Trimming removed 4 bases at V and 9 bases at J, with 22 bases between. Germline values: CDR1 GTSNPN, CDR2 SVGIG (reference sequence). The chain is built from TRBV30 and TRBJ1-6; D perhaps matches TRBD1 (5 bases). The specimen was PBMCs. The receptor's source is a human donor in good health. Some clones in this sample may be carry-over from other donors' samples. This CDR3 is CAWMTYRGSVGSPLHF. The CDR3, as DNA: TGTGCCTGGATGACCTACCGGGGGAGCGTCGGTTCACCCCTCCACTTT.